Many counts were recorded for the clone carrying this T cell receptor beta chain. TCR beta CDR3 sequences were amplified from RNA transcripts. The TCR CDR3 was amplified in a first-round RT-PCR using the HTBI primer set. TCRdb ran MiXCR on the multiplex PCR reads and lists one entry per CDR3 protein. In the table there are under 400,000 distinct CDR3 sequences, 13% of which are singletons. These data come from a study of T cells in Graves' hyperthyroidism and ophthalmopathy. No ophthalmopathy progression within 18 months constituted stable Graves' hyperthyroidism. Out of over 7.5 ml of fresh peripheral blood came the PBMCs. Germline V gene sequence: CDR1 MGHRA, CDR2 YSYEKL. The V gene lost 6 bases and the J gene lost 0 bases, with 8 bases spanning the gap. The CDR3 has 13 amino acids.

This sequence was found in a woman under 30 with Graves' hyperthyroidism. V and J are TRBV4-1 and TRBJ1-1; D gene unclear. Sequencing used blood. The CDR3 DNA sequence: TGCGCCAGCAGTCATCAGCTGAACACTGAAGCTTTCTTT. The encoded protein is CASSHQLNTEAFF.